Listed here are 12 T cell receptor beta chains from one sample, sequenced in a study of regulatory and conventional T cells in RAG deficiency. Clones were read by immunoSEQ multiplex PCR, and TCRdb kept only the in-frame ones, dropping some. Among 40,000 to 55,000 clones listed, approximately 90% were seen once. Genomic DNA came from blood conventional CD4+ T cells gated CD25-low CD127-high. The data were also submitted as part of a second study, on regulatory T cells. From that second work: Primers: 52 TRBV forward and 13 TRBJ reverse.

The sequencing input was CD4+ effector T cells sorted from blood. The source is a human donor in good health.

The rearrangement uses TRBV6-6 and TRBJ1-5, with 11 bases identical to TRBD1. V shed 2 bases, J shed 7 bases, and the junction held 7 bases outside the gene matches. Looked up from germline, CDR1 is MNHNY and CDR2 is SVGAGI (reference sequence). CDR3 length equals 16 residues. Written as DNA, the CDR3 is TGTGCCAGCAGTTACATAAGGACAGGGGGCGGGCAGCCCCAGCATTTT. Its translation: CASSYIRTGGGQPQHF.

This chain joins TRBV7-8 and TRBJ2-1; D is perhaps TRBD1 or TRBD2 (6 bases each). This CDR3 contains 13 residues. CDR1 SGHVS and CDR2 FQNEAQ come from the germline V gene. Trimming removed 3 bases from V and 7 bases from J, with 10 bases in between. CDR3 in amino acids: CASSFRGRNEQFF. The CDR3 DNA sequence: TGTGCCAGCAGCTTTCGGGGGCGGAATGAGCAGTTCTTC.

This chain links TRBV7-8 with TRBJ2-5; 7 bases are a match to TRBD1. The J call is uncertain, as TRBJ2-7 better fits the DNA end. Per germline, CDR1 SGHVS and CDR2 FQNEAQ. The CDR3 runs to 16 residues. DNA of the CDR3: TGTGCCAGCAGCTTAGTGGGACAGTCTTTACTTTACGAGCAGTACTTC. The encoded protein is CASSLVGQSLLYEQYF.

This clone appeared once. This chain connects TRBV6-5 to TRBJ2-5, with D perhaps matching TRBD2 (5 bases). The assigned J gene may be wrong: the sequence end matches TRBJ2-7 better. This CDR3 is 15 amino acids long. CDR1 MNHEY and CDR2 SVGAGI come from the germline V gene. In nucleotides, the CDR3 is TGTGCCAGCAGAGAGAGGGAAAAGAGCTCCTACGAGCAGTACTTC. It is translated as CASREREKSSYEQYF.

The gene calls are TRBV27 and TRBJ2-3, with D uncertain. V was shortened by 4 bases and J by 4 bases, with 9 bases between the two germline ends. This CDR3 contains 13 residues. Germline lookup yields CDR1 MNHEY and CDR2 SMNVEV (reference sequence). CDR3 sequence reads: CASSYWSADTQYF. For the CDR3, the DNA is TGTGCCAGCAGTTATTGGTCGGCAGATACGCAGTATTTT.

The chain carries TRBV4-2 and TRBJ2-5, with D uncertain. Germline V gene sequence: CDR1 LGHNA, CDR2 YNFKEQ. The CDR3 totals 15 residues. The V and J ends lost 0 bases and 2 bases respectively, with 10 bases between them. The DNA for the CDR3 is TGTGCCAGCAGCCAAGATCAGGACCAGCAAGAGACCCAGTACTTC. Translating gives CASSQDQDQQETQYF.

On this clone itself: The junction departs from the called germline gene at one end, perhaps through a read error. The V call is TRBV5-1, the J call TRBJ2-2, with D perhaps being TRBD1 or TRBD2 (6 bases each). This CDR3 has 14 amino acids. CDR1 is SGHRS, CDR2 YFSETQ, per germline. The CDR3, as DNA: TGCGCCAGCAGCTTAAGGGGGGCGCCCGGGAAGCTGTTTTTT. Translated, it gives CASSLRGAPGKLFF.

The chain has TRBV11-3 and TRBJ2-3; weak D call: TRBD2 (6 bases). V was clipped by 1 base and J by 0 bases, with 14 bases between them. The CDR3 covers 17 residues. The germline gives CDR1 SGHNT, CDR2 YENEEA. CDR3: CASSLAARDPSTDTQYF. In DNA form, the CDR3 reads TGTGCCAGCAGCTTAGCGGCGCGGGATCCTAGCACAGATACGCAGTATTTT.

The V call is TRBV5-5, the J call TRBJ2-7; no clear D. V lost 5 bases and J 7 bases, leaving 10 bases between the germline ends. Germline V gene data show CDR1 as SGHKS and CDR2 as YYEKEE (reference sequence). The CDR3 sequence is 11 residues long. CDR3 amino acids: CASSWVGEQYF. The DNA for the CDR3 is TGTGCCAGCAGTTGGGTCGGGGAGCAGTACTTC.

This clone has only a few counts. This chain connects TRBV28 to TRBJ2-7, with D possibly TRBD2 on 6 matching bases. Trimming shortened V by 7 bases and J by 3 bases, and 10 bases separated the two germline ends. This CDR3 has 12 residues. In germline, CDR1 is MDHEN, CDR2 SYDVKM. Here the CDR3 reads CASTRRGYEQYF. The CDR3 DNA follows: TGTGCCAGCACCAGGCGGGGCTACGAGCAGTACTTC.

This clone was found a few times. The rearrangement links TRBV13 to TRBJ1-1; a possible D gene is TRBD1 (6 bases). Trimming stripped 5 bases from V and 3 bases from J, with 13 bases between. The CDR3 is 14 amino acids. The V gene's germline CDR1 is PRHDT and CDR2 FYEKMQ (reference sequence). CDR3 in amino acids: CASSRRTEDTEAFF. The DNA for the CDR3 is TGTGCCAGCAGCCGTAGGACAGAGGACACTGAAGCTTTCTTT.

This clone was detected only once. This chain uses TRBV13 with TRBJ2-5; D remains unclear. The J call may be faulty, since TRBJ2-7 better matches the DNA end. Per the germline V gene, CDR1 is PRHDT and CDR2 is FYEKMQ (reference sequence). CDR3 size: 13 residues. CDR3 sequence (DNA): TGTGCCAGCAGCTTATTAGGCGCCTACGAGCAGTACTTC. Translated: CASSLLGAYEQYF.